The source of this TCR beta chain is a study of cytomegalovirus exposure and HLA in healthy donors. Study findings and constraints: A later analysis reportedly found that, within productive TCRs, an Asian-associated ancestry cluster had fewer N-insertions than the mean observed across the roughly 610 donors.

PCR primers comprised 60 Vbeta and 13 Jbeta primers. In the authors' workflow: It was a later analysis that counted tens of millions of unique TCR beta chains, of which around 11 million were shared. Method: immunoSEQ multiplex PCR; TCRdb's copy keeps in-frame clones and lacks some. The V and J calls and clone size come from that table; D and trimming were worked out from the DNA. This sample yields around 200,000 clones, of which roughly 79% are seen a single time; about 2.1% belongs to the top ten. In the case of this clone: The antigen is undetermined.

The V gene end was trimmed by 2 bases and the J gene end by 11 bases; junction bases not matched to a gene: 6. The CDR3 covers 13 residues. Per the germline V gene, CDR1 is SGHTA and CDR2 is FQGNSA. This chain connects TRBV7-2 to TRBJ1-5, with TRBD1 matching 7 bases. The clonotype originates from a woman younger than 45 in good health and CMV-seropositive. Material: PBMCs. The CDR3 protein is CASSLPDRATQHF. The CDR3 DNA reads TGTGCCAGCAGCTTACCCGACAGGGCTACCCAGCATTTT.